This note documents a single TCR beta chain sequence. The antigen remains undetermined. V was clipped by 6 bases and J by 7 bases, with 22 bases between them. Germline V gives CDR1 SQVTM, CDR2 ANQGSEA. CDR3 length equals 15 residues. It was with 60 Vbeta and 13 Jbeta primers that the PCR ran. The assay was immunoSEQ multiplex PCR, and TCRdb's table has in-frame clones only and misses some. This sample carries about 180,000 clones, roughly four fifths of them seen once, and the ten largest clones take roughly 4.9%. This record belongs to a study of cytomegalovirus exposure and HLA in healthy donors. Study-level information: About 80 million unique TCRs from HLA-typed donors were held in an early data release.

Study conclusions and caveats: Donors were assumed by presence/absence analyses to have roughly uniform sequencing depth. Apart from CMV serostatus, no immune exposure information was available. Compared with the roughly 700-donor mean, an Asian-associated ancestry cluster reportedly had fewer N-insertions, according to a later analysis.

The genes are TRBV29-1 and TRBJ1-3, with a weak D call TRBD1 (6 bases). Sequenced input: PBMCs. The TCR originated in a woman aged 18-29 years in good health and CMV-seropositive. The CDR3 loop is CSVGAGHPDGNTIYF. In DNA form, the CDR3 reads TGCAGCGTGGGGGCAGGGCACCCGGATGGGAACACCATATATTTT.